These 18 T cell receptor beta chains were sequenced from one sample in a study of circulating and synovial CD4+ cells in juvenile arthritis. Clones were sequenced by immunoSEQ multiplex PCR, and TCRdb holds only the in-frame ones, with some missing. Among under 35,000 clones listed, roughly 93% were seen once. The sequencing input was CD4+ T cells from blood. All receptors come from a human donor with juvenile idiopathic arthritis.

The rearrangement joins TRBV18 to TRBJ1-3; D remains unclear. Looked up from germline, CDR1 is KGHSH and CDR2 is LQKENI. The CDR3 spans 17 residues. Trimming took off 3 bases at V and 3 bases at J, with 18 bases between the two ends. The CDR3 sequence is CASSPLLGASGGNTIYF. CDR3 DNA sequence: TGTGCCAGCTCACCCCTTCTGGGAGCCTCCGGTGGAAACACCATATATTTT.

The rearrangement joins TRBV7-9 to TRBJ1-5; 10 bases line up with TRBD1. Germline-derived CDR1 and CDR2 are SEHNR and FQNEAQ (reference sequence). This CDR3 region has 18 residues. The V segment lost 5 bases and the J segment 0 bases; nucleotides outside the gene matches: 10. The CDR3 spells CASSRGQGGAHSNQPQHF. As DNA, the CDR3 is TGTGCCAGCAGCCGAGGACAGGGGGGGGCCCATAGCAATCAGCCCCAGCATTTT.

CDR3 loop: CAISGGDSSGNTIYF. DNA of the CDR3: TGTGCCATCAGTGGAGGGGACAGTAGTGGAAACACCATATATTTT. The chain carries TRBV10-3 and TRBJ1-3; TRBD1 aligns across 7 bases. This CDR3 has 15 residues. Germline assignment: CDR1 ENHRY and CDR2 SYGVKD. Trimming cost V 4 bases and J 3 bases; bases outside gene matches: 6.

V usage is TRBV2 and J usage is TRBJ2-7; D uncertain. This CDR3 contains 11 residues. CDR1 is SNHLY, CDR2 FYNNEI, per germline. Trimming removed 3 bases from V and 4 bases from J, with 4 bases in between. CDR3 bases: TGTGCCAGCAGTGACGGGTACGAGCAGTACTTC. It specifies CASSDGYEQYF. The full variable domain, with the rest looked up from reference TRBV2 and TRBJ2-7, is EPEVTQTPSHQVTQMGQEVILRCVPISNHLYFYWYRQILGQKVEFLVSFYNNEISEKSEIFDDQFSVERPDGSNFTLKIRSTKLEDSAMYFCASSDGYEQYFGPGTRLTVT.

The chain couples TRBV30 to TRBJ1-2; 8 bases align to TRBD1. J gave up 4 bases and V 2 bases, and 6 bases lay outside the gene matches. Germline CDR1 GTSNPN, CDR2 SVGIG (reference sequence). The CDR3 length is 14 residues. CDR3 sequence reads: CAWSRQGPLYGYTF. CDR3 DNA: TGTGCCTGGAGTAGACAGGGGCCCCTCTATGGCTACACCTTC.

The genes are TRBV6-1 and TRBJ1-2, with D unclear. The CDR3 length is 12 residues. CDR1 is MNHNS and CDR2 is SASEGT in the germline V gene. V was cut by 4 bases and J by 2 bases, with 5 bases left in between. The CDR3 region is CASSVVNYGYTF. CDR3 sequence (DNA): TGTGCCAGCAGTGTTGTAAACTATGGCTACACCTTC.

The V call is TRBV5-5, the J call TRBJ2-2, with a weak D call TRBD1 (6 bases). The CDR3 sequence is 16 residues long. Germline V gene lookup returns CDR1 SGHKS and CDR2 YYEKEE (reference sequence). The V gene lost 3 bases and the J gene lost 5 bases, with 17 bases spanning the gap. The CDR3 loop is CASSSAQGRGTGELFF. CDR3 nucleotides: TGTGCCAGCAGCTCAGCACAGGGTAGAGGGACCGGGGAGCTGTTTTTT. Looking up the rest from reference TRBV5-5 and TRBJ2-2 gives the full variable domain: DAGVTQSPTHLIKTRGQQVTLRCSPISGHKSVSWYQQVLGQGPQFIFQYYEKEERGRGNFPDRFSARQFPNYSSELNVNALLLGDSALYLCASSSAQGRGTGELFFGEGSRLTVL.

The V and J genes are TRBV2 and TRBJ1-1; 7 positions match TRBD1. Germline CDR1 and CDR2: SNHLY and FYNNEI. With V trimmed by 11 bases and J by 4 bases, 7 bases remained unmatched. The CDR3 is 12 residues long. As DNA, the CDR3 is TGTGCCGTCCGGACAGGCGGCACTGAAGCTTTCTTT. The encoded protein is CAVRTGGTEAFF.

The chain uses TRBV5-4 and TRBJ2-7; D might be TRBD2 (6 bases). The germline V and J ends were trimmed by 0 bases and 2 bases, with 21 bases remaining between them. The CDR3 extends over 18 amino acids. Looked up from germline, CDR1 is SGHNT and CDR2 is YYREEE (reference sequence). The CDR3 region is CASSLARGVERPAYEQYF. The CDR3 region has the DNA TGTGCCAGCAGCTTGGCGCGGGGTGTCGAGCGGCCTGCCTACGAGCAGTACTTC.

This rearrangement joins TRBV4-1 to TRBJ2-5; a possible D gene is TRBD2 (6 bases). V was clipped by 1 base and J by 5 bases, with 20 bases between them. Germline V gene lookup returns CDR1 MGHRA and CDR2 YSYEKL. The CDR3 is made up of 17 amino acids. In DNA, the CDR3 is TGCGCCAGCAGCCAAGTTTTCATCGGCGGGAAGAGGGAGACCCAGTACTTC. Its protein product is CASSQVFIGGKRETQYF.

The chain uses TRBV5-1 and TRBJ2-1; 13 bases are shared with TRBD2. The CDR3 spans 16 residues. With 3 bases clipped from V and 7 bases from J, the junction kept 7 bases outside the gene matches. CDR1 is SGHRS, CDR2 YFSETQ, per germline. The CDR3 DNA sequence: TGCGCCAGCAGCTCCGGACTAGCGGGAGCTTGGAATGAGCAGTTCTTC. Its translation is CASSSGLAGAWNEQFF. Using reference TRBV5-1 and TRBJ2-1 for the parts outside the CDR3, the full variable domain is KAGVTQTPRYLIKTRGQQVTLSCSPISGHRSVSWYQQTPGQGLQFLFEYFSETQRNKGNFPGRFSGRQFSNSRSEMNVSTLELGDSALYLCASSSGLAGAWNEQFFGPGTRLTVL.

The chain joins TRBV14 to TRBJ1-1; TRBD1 aligns across 7 bases. CDR3 length: 15 amino acids. Per the germline V gene, CDR1 is SGHDN and CDR2 is FVKESK. V trimming: 2 bases; J trimming: 7 bases; junction bases outside the gene matches: 10. The CDR3 spells CASSQLEGGADEAFF. The CDR3 region has the DNA TGTGCCAGCAGCCAACTAGAAGGGGGCGCGGATGAAGCTTTCTTT.

The CDR3 DNA sequence: TGTGCCAGCAGCCGGCTCCCGGGCGGGGAGCTGTTTTTT. This sequence encodes CASSRLPGGELFF. The V and J genes are TRBV5-4 and TRBJ2-2, with D unclear. The CDR3 runs to 13 residues. The germline V gene encodes CDR1 SGHNT and CDR2 YYREEE (reference sequence). The V end lost 4 bases, the J end lost 7 bases, and 11 bases lay between the germline ends.

The chain recombines TRBV10-3 with TRBJ1-2, with D perhaps matching TRBD1 (5 bases). This CDR3 has 17 residues. Germline assignment: CDR1 ENHRY and CDR2 SYGVKD. Trimming cost V 3 bases and J 0 bases, with 17 bases left between them. This chain's CDR3 is CAISDPPGGGSNYGYTF. CDR3 in DNA: TGTGCCATCAGTGACCCACCGGGCGGGGGGTCTAACTATGGCTACACCTTC.

V usage is TRBV4-2 and J usage is TRBJ2-5; 8 nucleotides line up with TRBD2. There are 16 residues in the CDR3. V shed 0 bases, J shed 2 bases, and the junction held 5 bases outside the gene matches. Germline loops: CDR1 LGHNA, CDR2 YNFKEQ. The CDR3 loop reads CASSQDWGTRQETQYF. CDR3 coding DNA: TGTGCCAGCAGCCAAGATTGGGGGACTAGACAAGAGACCCAGTACTTC.

The genes are TRBV7-9 and TRBJ2-5, with 7 nucleotides matching TRBD2. The J call may be faulty, since TRBJ2-7 better matches the DNA end. The CDR3 totals 14 residues. The germline V gene has CDR1 SEHNR and CDR2 FQNEAQ (reference sequence). The CDR3 nucleotides are TGTGCCAGCAGCGCCTTTAAGGGAGGGTACGAGCAGTACTTC. This codes for CASSAFKGGYEQYF.

This clone was seen a few times. V is TRBV6-1 and J is TRBJ1-3, with D possibly TRBD1 on 6 matching bases. From germline, CDR1 is MNHNS and CDR2 SASEGT. Trimming cost V 7 bases and J 2 bases, with 12 bases left between them. The CDR3 spans 14 residues. CDR3 region: CASNLSGAGNTIYF. DNA of the CDR3: TGTGCCAGCAATCTATCAGGGGCTGGAAACACCATATATTTT.

V gene TRBV5-1 combines with J gene TRBJ2-1, with 10 bases matching TRBD2. V lost 4 bases, J lost 10 bases, and 5 bases stayed unmatched. This CDR3 is 13 amino acids long. Germline assignment: CDR1 SGHRS and CDR2 YFSETQ. The CDR3 protein is CASSVSGRGEQFF. CDR3 DNA: TGCGCCAGCAGCGTGAGCGGGAGGGGGGAGCAGTTCTTC.